This TCR beta chain was captured in a study of cytomegalovirus exposure and HLA in healthy donors (dated 2017 in TCRdb). For the study in its entirety: The 666 repertoires of the first cohort and the roughly 120 validation repertoires were produced on the same platform, according to a later analysis. To predict cytomegalovirus infection status, the study brought together high-throughput TCR immunosequencing, statistical association of individual TCRs with disease status, and machine learning. Along with the approximately 670-subject first cohort, a separate validation cohort of about 110 different subjects was used. The study was designed to test whether signatures of past pathogen exposure could be identified by cataloging public T cell receptors. The investigation overall reported the following: According to the authors, the approach could potentially be generalized to other disease states and immunological phenotypes. All 120 or so repertoires were used to score co-occurrence in the validation cohort in a later analysis, because that analysis had no HLA typing for the cohort. A later analysis found that TCRs clustered in the first cohort also tended to co-occur in the roughly 120 validation repertoires, with 90% to 95% of cluster scores above 0. Three of the identified cytomegalovirus-associated TCR beta chains were confirmed in vitro to be specific for cytomegalovirus antigens. Cytomegalovirus status was reported to be diagnosed by the classifier with high specificity and sensitivity in both the original and validation cohorts. While some public TCRs were present in many individuals, most TCR sequences turned up only very rarely across donors. The study gave a list of 150 to 200 TCR beta chains associated with cytomegalovirus.

Reading the germline V gene gives CDR1 SGDLS and CDR2 YYNGEE. Counted from cysteine to phenylalanine, this CDR3 has 14 amino acids. Only the CDR3 region is kept as DNA, spanning 42 bases read in frame from base 1. Relative to germline, V is 0 bases shorter and J is 4 bases shorter, with 10 bases between their ends. Donors formed part of the validation cohort, which comprised about 130 subjects and was distinct from the first cohort of under 800 subjects. The receptor library was made with the immunoSEQ multiplex PCR assay. As for the original processing: A statistical classification framework was built to diagnose cytomegalovirus status from the catalog of TCR beta chain sequences. TCRdb took this table from immuneACCESS and kept in-frame rearrangements with V and J called. Such tables lack part of the clones; where checked against another copy, unresolved V genes explain under half of the gap, and the rest is unexplained. That table gives V, J and clone size, and the DNA gave D and trimming. A total of fewer than 250,000 clones appear in this sample, approximately 87% of them only once. About 3% of the sample comes from the top ten.

This clone was counted between two and nine times. The antigen it binds to is not known. Nothing much larger sits one base from this clone, and base qualities are not available. The source is a man aged 18 to 30 in good health and CMV-seronegative. The rearranged segments are TRBV9 and TRBJ1-1; the D gene is perhaps TRBD1, on 6 matching bases. The sample was PBMCs. The DNA reads as follows: TGTGCCAGCAGCGTAGAAACAGGGTTCACTGAAGCTTTCTTT. Its translation is CASSVETGFTEAFF.